The 19 T cell receptor beta chains below were found in one sample sequenced in a study of T cell changes during pregnancy in multiple sclerosis. The data were produced by immunoSEQ multiplex PCR, yet TCRdb's version contains in-frame clones alone and is incomplete. The table lists tens of thousands of clones, just over 90% of them singletons. The source material was peripheral blood, sampled in the second trimester of pregnancy. These receptors were collected from a female donor with multiple sclerosis, enrolled in a pregnancy study.

This sequence joins TRBV19 and TRBJ1-2, with D possibly matching TRBD1 (5 bases). CDR3 length equals 12 residues. The germline CDR1 and CDR2 sequences are LNHDA and SQIVND (reference sequence). V was pared by 5 bases and J by 4 bases, with 8 bases between. This chain's CDR3 is CASSVTGYGYTF. The CDR3, as DNA: TGTGCCAGTAGTGTAACAGGCTATGGCTACACCTTC.

The chain has TRBV4-1 and TRBJ2-3, with 10 positions matching TRBD2. In germline, CDR1 is MGHRA, CDR2 YSYEKL. CDR3 length equals 18 residues. J gave up 6 bases and V 1 base, and 13 bases lay outside the gene matches. The CDR3 protein is CASSQVPPGLASRDTQYF. CDR3 bases: TGCGCCAGCAGCCAAGTACCTCCGGGACTAGCGAGTAGGGATACGCAGTATTTT.

The chain carries TRBV5-1 and TRBJ2-3; 8 nucleotides line up with TRBD2. Unmatched junction bases numbered 5, after V lost 1 base and J lost 1 base. The CDR3 length is 16 residues. CDR1 is SGHRS and CDR2 is YFSETQ in the germline V gene. The CDR3 loop is CASSLPSGGRTDTQYF. CDR3 nucleotides: TGCGCCAGCAGCTTGCCCTCGGGGGGGCGCACAGATACGCAGTATTTT.

The chain recombines TRBV20-1 with TRBJ2-7; D gene uncertain. Germline lookup yields CDR1 DFQATT and CDR2 SNEGSKA (reference sequence). V lost 3 bases and J 4 bases, leaving 7 bases between the germline ends. The length of the CDR3 is 11 residues. The CDR3 DNA follows: TGCAGTGCTAGCCCCCTTTACGAGCAGTACTTC. It is translated as CSASPLYEQYF.

This chain links TRBV7-8 with TRBJ2-5; no definite D call. Trimming shortened V by 3 bases and J by 1 base, and 6 bases separated the two germline ends. CDR3 length: 13 residues. Germline V gene lookup returns CDR1 SGHVS and CDR2 FQNEAQ. Written as DNA, the CDR3 is TGTGCCAGCAGCTTTGACACCCAAGAGACCCAGTACTTC. Translating gives CASSFDTQETQYF.

CDR3 nucleotides: TGTGCCAGCTCCTTTCGCCGGGGTGGAGGGACCGGGGAGCTGTTTTTT. It translates to CASSFRRGGGTGELFF. The chain has TRBV2 and TRBJ2-2, with D maybe TRBD2 (6 bases). This CDR3 contains 16 residues. In germline, CDR1 is SNHLY, CDR2 FYNNEI. The ends were cut back, 8 bases at V and 5 bases at J, with 21 bases in the middle.

This chain links TRBV28 with TRBJ2-2; no reliable D call. There are 12 residues in the CDR3. The V gene lost 8 bases and the J gene lost 5 bases, with 9 bases spanning the gap. CDR1 is MDHEN, CDR2 SYDVKM, per germline. For the CDR3, the DNA is TGTGCCAGCCGACGAGGAACCGGGGAGCTGTTTTTT. Translated: CASRRGTGELFF.

The rearrangement uses TRBV19 and TRBJ1-6, with 11 bases identical to TRBD1. Germline-derived CDR1 and CDR2 are LNHDA and SQIVND (reference sequence). The CDR3 sequence is 14 residues long. With V trimmed by 11 bases and J by 7 bases, 7 bases remained unmatched. CDR3 amino acids: CAPKGQGVNSPLHF. The CDR3 coding sequence is TGTGCCCCCAAGGGACAGGGGGTAAATTCACCCCTCCACTTT.

The chain recombines TRBV2 with TRBJ2-1; D may be TRBD2 (6 bases). In germline, CDR1 is SNHLY, CDR2 FYNNEI. CDR3 size: 15 residues. Trimming removed 6 bases at V and 0 bases at J, with 12 bases between. CDR3 sequence (DNA): TGTGCCAGCAGCCGGGACTCGAGCTCCTACAATGAGCAGTTCTTC. Its protein is CASSRDSSSYNEQFF.

The rearrangement uses TRBV18 and TRBJ1-1, with 7 bases lining up with TRBD1. The CDR3 totals 15 residues. Trimming removed 3 bases from V and 5 bases from J; junction bases left unmatched: 9. Germline CDR1 reads KGHSH; CDR2 reads LQKENI. The CDR3 region is CASSPQTGRETEAFF. CDR3 bases: TGTGCCAGCTCACCCCAGACAGGGCGAGAAACTGAAGCTTTCTTT.

The genes are TRBV6-5 and TRBJ2-5, with D perhaps matching TRBD1 (6 bases). Trimming cost V 0 bases and J 6 bases, with 11 bases left between them. The germline V gene has CDR1 MNHEY and CDR2 SVGAGI. The CDR3 loop spans 14 amino acids. The chain's CDR3 is CASSYSWTVKTQYF. Written as DNA, the CDR3 is TGTGCCAGCAGTTACTCGTGGACAGTCAAGACCCAGTACTTC.

This clone turned up a few times. The rearrangement uses TRBV19 and TRBJ1-6; D uncertain. Germline lookup yields CDR1 LNHDA and CDR2 SQIVND (reference sequence). The CDR3 spans 13 residues. V lost 1 base, J lost 7 bases, and 5 bases lay in between. The CDR3 region is CASSIGANSPLHF. Written as DNA, the CDR3 is TGTGCCAGTAGTATAGGAGCGAATTCACCCCTCCACTTT.

The chain couples TRBV4-3 to TRBJ1-6, with D maybe TRBD1 (6 bases). V lost 0 bases and J 8 bases, leaving 11 bases between the germline ends. The CDR3 contains 15 residues. Germline lookup yields CDR1 LGHNA and CDR2 YSLEER. The CDR3: CASSQDGEGDSPLHF. The DNA of the CDR3 is TGCGCCAGCAGCCAAGATGGAGAGGGGGATTCACCCCTCCACTTT.

This chain uses TRBV10-3 with TRBJ2-1; 12 nucleotides match TRBD2. This CDR3 is built from 14 residues. In germline, CDR1 is ENHRY, CDR2 SYGVKD. Trimming at V came to 5 bases and at J to 6 bases, leaving 2 bases not matched to a gene. DNA of the CDR3: TGTGCCATCAGTTCGGGACTAGCGGGCAATGAGCAGTTCTTC. Encoded protein: CAISSGLAGNEQFF.

This chain joins TRBV6-1 and TRBJ1-5; D ambiguous. Trimming cost V 4 bases and J 4 bases, with 11 bases left between them. Germline values: CDR1 MNHNS, CDR2 SASEGT. The CDR3 contains 14 residues. The CDR3 sequence: CASSAPGLNQPQHF. CDR3 coding DNA: TGTGCCAGCAGTGCGCCGGGTCTAAATCAGCCCCAGCATTTT.

The V call is TRBV12-5, the J call TRBJ2-7, with D perhaps TRBD1 (5 bases). The CDR3 is 15 amino acids. Germline V gene data show CDR1 as LGHNT and CDR2 as FRNRAP. V dropped 3 bases and J dropped 0 bases, with 12 bases sitting between them. The CDR3 DNA sequence: TGTGCTAGTGGTTTTGGTAGGGGTAGCTCCTACGAGCAGTACTTC. As protein: CASGFGRGSSYEQYF.

This clone was detected only a few times. V is TRBV6-1 and J is TRBJ2-3, with 7 bases matching TRBD2. The germline V gene has CDR1 MNHNS and CDR2 SASEGT. V lost 1 base and J lost 4; bases outside the gene matches: 5. The length of the CDR3 is 15 residues. In nucleotides, the CDR3 is TGTGCCAGCAGTGAAGGCGGGGGAGGCGCAGATACGCAGTATTTT. It is translated as CASSEGGGGADTQYF.

This clone was seen a single time. The DNA for the CDR3 is TGTGCCAGCAGCTTGGAGCTAGCGAGTTACAATGAGCAGTTCTTC. Encoded protein: CASSLELASYNEQFF. The gene calls are TRBV5-4 and TRBJ2-1; the D gene is possibly TRBD2 (6 bases). CDR1 SGHNT and CDR2 YYREEE come from the germline V gene (reference sequence). With 0 bases removed from V and 4 bases from J, the gap between germline ends came to 11 bases. The CDR3 has 15 residues. Full variable domain (missing parts from reference TRBV5-4 and TRBJ2-1): ETGVTQSPTHLIKTRGQQVTLRCSSQSGHNTVSWYQQALGQGPQFIFQYYREEENGRGNFPPRFSGLQFPNYSSELNVNALELDDSALYLCASSLELASYNEQFFGPGTRLTVL.

The V gene is TRBV10-3, the J gene TRBJ1-5, with 8 bases lining up with TRBD1. J gave up 2 bases and V 3 bases, and 3 bases lay outside the gene matches. CDR1 and CDR2 from the germline V gene are ENHRY and SYGVKD. This CDR3 contains 15 residues. In DNA form, the CDR3 reads TGTGCCATCAGTGACCAGGGACAGGGCAATCAGCCCCAGCATTTT. Protein: CAISDQGQGNQPQHF.